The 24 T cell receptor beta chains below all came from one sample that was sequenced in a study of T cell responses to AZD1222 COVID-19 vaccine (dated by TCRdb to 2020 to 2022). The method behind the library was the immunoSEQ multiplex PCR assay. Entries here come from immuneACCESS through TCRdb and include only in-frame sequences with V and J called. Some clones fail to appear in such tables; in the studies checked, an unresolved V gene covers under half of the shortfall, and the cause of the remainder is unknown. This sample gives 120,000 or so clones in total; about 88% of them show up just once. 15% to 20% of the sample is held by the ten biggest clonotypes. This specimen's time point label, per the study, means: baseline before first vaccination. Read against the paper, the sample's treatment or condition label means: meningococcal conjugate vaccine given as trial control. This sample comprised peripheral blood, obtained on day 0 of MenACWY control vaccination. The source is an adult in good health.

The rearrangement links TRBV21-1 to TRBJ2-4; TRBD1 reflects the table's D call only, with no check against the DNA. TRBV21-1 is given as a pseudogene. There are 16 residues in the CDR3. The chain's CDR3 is CASSKARAGDKNIQYF. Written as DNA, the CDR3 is TGTGCCAGCAGCAAAGCCAGGGCTGGGGACAAAAACATTCAGTACTTC.

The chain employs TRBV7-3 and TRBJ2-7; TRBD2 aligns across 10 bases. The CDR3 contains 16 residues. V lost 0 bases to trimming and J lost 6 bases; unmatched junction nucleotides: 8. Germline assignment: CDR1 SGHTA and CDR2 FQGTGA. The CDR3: CASSLTASGSSFEQYF. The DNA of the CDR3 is TGTGCCAGCAGCTTAACGGCTAGCGGGAGTTCTTTCGAGCAGTACTTC.

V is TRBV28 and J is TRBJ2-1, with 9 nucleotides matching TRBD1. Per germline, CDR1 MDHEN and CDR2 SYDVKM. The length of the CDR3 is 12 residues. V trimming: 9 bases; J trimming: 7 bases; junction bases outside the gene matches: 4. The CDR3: CASTGQGNEQFF. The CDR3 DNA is TGTGCCAGTACGGGACAGGGAAATGAGCAGTTCTTC.

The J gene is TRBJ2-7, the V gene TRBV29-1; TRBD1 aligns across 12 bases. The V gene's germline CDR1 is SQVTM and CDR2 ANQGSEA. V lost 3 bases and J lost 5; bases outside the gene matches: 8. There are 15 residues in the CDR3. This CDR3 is CSVDVRDRGPHEQYF. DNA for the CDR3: TGCAGCGTTGATGTTAGGGACAGGGGGCCCCACGAGCAGTACTTC.

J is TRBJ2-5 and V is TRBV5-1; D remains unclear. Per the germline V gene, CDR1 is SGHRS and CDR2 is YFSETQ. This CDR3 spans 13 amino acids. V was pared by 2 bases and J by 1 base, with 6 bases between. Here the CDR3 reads CASSFRSQETQYF. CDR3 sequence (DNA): TGCGCCAGCAGCTTCCGGAGCCAAGAGACCCAGTACTTC.

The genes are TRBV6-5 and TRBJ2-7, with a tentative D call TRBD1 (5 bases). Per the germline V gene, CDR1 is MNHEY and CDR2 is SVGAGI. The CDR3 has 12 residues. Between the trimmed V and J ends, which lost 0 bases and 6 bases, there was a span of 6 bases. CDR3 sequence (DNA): TGTGCCAGCAGTTACTCAAGGGGCGAGCAGTACTTC. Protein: CASSYSRGEQYF.

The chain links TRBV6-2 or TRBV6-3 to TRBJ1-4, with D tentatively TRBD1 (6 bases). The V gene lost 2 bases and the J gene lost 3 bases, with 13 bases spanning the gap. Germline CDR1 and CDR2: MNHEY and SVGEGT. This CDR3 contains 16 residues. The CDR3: CASSYPSGAANEKLFF. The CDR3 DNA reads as TGTGCCAGCAGTTACCCTTCAGGGGCCGCTAATGAAAAACTGTTTTTT.

CDR3 amino acids: CASSYERTQLLHF. DNA of the CDR3: TGTGCCAGCAGTTACGAACGCACGCAATTGCTCCACTTT. The chain has TRBV6-5 and TRBJ1-6; D gene unclear. CDR3 length equals 13 residues. Germline CDR1 MNHEY, CDR2 SVGAGI. Trimming took 2 bases from V and 16 from J, leaving 15 bases between them.

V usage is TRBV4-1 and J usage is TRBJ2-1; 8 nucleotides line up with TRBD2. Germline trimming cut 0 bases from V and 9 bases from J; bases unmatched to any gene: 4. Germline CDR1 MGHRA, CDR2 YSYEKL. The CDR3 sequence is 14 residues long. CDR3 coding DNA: TGCGCCAGCAGCCAAGACGGGAGGGCCTCTGAGCAGTTCTTC. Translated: CASSQDGRASEQFF.

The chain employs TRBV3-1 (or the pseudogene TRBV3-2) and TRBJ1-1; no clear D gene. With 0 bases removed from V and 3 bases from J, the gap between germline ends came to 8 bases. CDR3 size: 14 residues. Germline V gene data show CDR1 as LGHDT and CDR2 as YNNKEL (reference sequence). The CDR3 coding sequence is TGTGCCAGCAGCCAAGATACAGTAGACACTGAAGCTTTCTTT. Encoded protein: CASSQDTVDTEAFF.

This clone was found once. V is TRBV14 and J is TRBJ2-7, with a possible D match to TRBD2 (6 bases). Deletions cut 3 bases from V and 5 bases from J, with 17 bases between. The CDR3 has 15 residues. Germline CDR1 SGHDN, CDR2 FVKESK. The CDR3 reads CASSQTAGSTHEQYF. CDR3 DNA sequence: TGTGCCAGCAGCCAGACTGCGGGATCAACCCACGAGCAGTACTTC.

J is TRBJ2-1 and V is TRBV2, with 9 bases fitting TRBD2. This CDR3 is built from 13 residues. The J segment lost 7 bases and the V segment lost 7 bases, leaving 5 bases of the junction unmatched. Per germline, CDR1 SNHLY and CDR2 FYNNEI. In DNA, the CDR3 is TGTGCCAGCATGTCTAGCGGGAATAATGAGCAGTTCTTC. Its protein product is CASMSSGNNEQFF.

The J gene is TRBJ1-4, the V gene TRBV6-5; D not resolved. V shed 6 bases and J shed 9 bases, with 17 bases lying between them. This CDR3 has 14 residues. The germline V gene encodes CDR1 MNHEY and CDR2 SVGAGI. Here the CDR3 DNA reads TGTGCCAGCAGCCCCCGGGATCTATCGCAAAAACTGTTTTTT. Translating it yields CASSPRDLSQKLFF.

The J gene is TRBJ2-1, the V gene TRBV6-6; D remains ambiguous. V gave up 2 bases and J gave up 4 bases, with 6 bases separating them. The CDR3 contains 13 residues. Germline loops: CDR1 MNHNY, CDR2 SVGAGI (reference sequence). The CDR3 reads CASSYDPYNEQFF. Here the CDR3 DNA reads TGTGCCAGCAGTTACGATCCTTACAATGAGCAGTTCTTC.

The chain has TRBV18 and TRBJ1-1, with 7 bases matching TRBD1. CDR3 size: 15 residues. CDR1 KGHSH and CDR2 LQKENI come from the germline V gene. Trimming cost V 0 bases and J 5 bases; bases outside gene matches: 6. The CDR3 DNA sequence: TGTGCCAGCTCACCACCGTTAGGCAGGGGGACTGAAGCTTTCTTT. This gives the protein CASSPPLGRGTEAFF.

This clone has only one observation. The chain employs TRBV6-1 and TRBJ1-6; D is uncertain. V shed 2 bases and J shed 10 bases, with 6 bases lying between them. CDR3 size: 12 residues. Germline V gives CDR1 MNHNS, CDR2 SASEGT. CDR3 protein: CASSELGSPLHF. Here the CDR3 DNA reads TGTGCCAGCAGTGAACTAGGATCACCCCTCCACTTT.

The CDR3 DNA follows: TGTGCCAGCAGCCAGTTTGGACTAGCGGGAGGGAATGAGCAGTTCTTC. Amino acid sequence: CASSQFGLAGGNEQFF. V is TRBV14 and J is TRBJ2-1; 15 bases are a match to TRBD2. Germline CDR1 SGHDN, CDR2 FVKESK. J lost 7 bases, V lost 3 bases, and 4 bases had no gene match. The CDR3 contains 16 residues.

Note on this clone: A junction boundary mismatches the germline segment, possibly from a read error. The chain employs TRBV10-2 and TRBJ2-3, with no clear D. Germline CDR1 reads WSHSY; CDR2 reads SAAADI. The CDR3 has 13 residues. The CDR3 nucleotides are TGCGCCAGTACGGGCCGAGGCACGGATACGCAGTATTTT. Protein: CASTGRGTDTQYF.

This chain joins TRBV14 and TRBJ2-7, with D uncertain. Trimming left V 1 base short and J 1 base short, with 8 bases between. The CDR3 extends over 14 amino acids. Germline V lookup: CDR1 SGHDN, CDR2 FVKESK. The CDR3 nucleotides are TGTGCCAGCAGCCAAGGGCTGATGTCCTACGAGCAGTACTTC. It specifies CASSQGLMSYEQYF. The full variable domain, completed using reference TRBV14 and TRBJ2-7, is EAGVTQFPSHSVIEKGQTVTLRCDPISGHDNLYWYRRVMGKEIKFLLHFVKESKQDESGMPNNRFLAERTGGTYSTLKVQPAELEDSGVYFCASSQGLMSYEQYFGPGTRLTVT.

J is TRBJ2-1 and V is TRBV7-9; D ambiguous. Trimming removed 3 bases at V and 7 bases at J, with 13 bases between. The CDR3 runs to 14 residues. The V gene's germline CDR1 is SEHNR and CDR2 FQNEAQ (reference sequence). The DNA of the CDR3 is TGTGCCAGCAGCTTTATTACGGACGGGAATGAGCAGTTCTTC. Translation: CASSFITDGNEQFF.

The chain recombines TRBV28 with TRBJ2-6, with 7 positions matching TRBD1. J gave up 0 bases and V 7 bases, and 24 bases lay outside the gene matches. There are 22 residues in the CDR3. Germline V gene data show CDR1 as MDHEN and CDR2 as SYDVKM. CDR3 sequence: CASTSGGGYLGTVYSGANVLTF. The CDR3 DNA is TGTGCCAGCACCTCAGGTGGGGGATACCTCGGGACAGTTTACTCTGGGGCCAACGTCCTGACTTTC.

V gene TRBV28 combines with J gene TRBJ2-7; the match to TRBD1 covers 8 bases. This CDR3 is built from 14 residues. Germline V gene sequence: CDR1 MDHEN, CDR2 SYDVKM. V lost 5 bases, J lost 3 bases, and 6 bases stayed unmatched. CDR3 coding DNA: TGTGCCAGCAGTCCCCGGGACAGGTACTACGAGCAGTACTTC. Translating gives CASSPRDRYYEQYF.

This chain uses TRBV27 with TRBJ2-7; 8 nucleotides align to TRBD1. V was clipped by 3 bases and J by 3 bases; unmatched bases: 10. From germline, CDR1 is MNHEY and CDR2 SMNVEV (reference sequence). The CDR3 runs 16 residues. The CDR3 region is CASSFLGTGSFYEQYF. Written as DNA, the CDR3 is TGTGCCAGCAGTTTCCTAGGGACAGGCTCCTTCTACGAGCAGTACTTC.

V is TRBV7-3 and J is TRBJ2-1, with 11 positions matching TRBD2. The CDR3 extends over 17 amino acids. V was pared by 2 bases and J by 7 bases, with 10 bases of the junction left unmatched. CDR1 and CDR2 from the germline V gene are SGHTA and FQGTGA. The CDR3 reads CASSLRPLAGVRNEQFF. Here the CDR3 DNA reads TGTGCCAGCAGCTTACGCCCACTAGCGGGAGTACGGAATGAGCAGTTCTTC.